This T cell receptor beta chain came from a study of T cells after yellow fever vaccination. Study-wide points: The secondary response peaked faster, at day 5 versus 15, but was weaker. Relatively few clonotypes were ones that appeared in both CD4 and CD8 compartments. Booster sampling recovered most clones from primary vaccination (approximately 97% CD4, approximately 88% CD8).

This clonotype was picked up a small number of times. Antigen: not known. By 5'RACE template switching, TCR cDNA was produced, with a universal primer site and UMIs added in the process. TCRdb re-analysed the 5' RACE reads in MiXCR, keeping a single row per CDR3 protein. The table records about 350,000 distinct CDR3 sequences, 8.1% of them present only once. The CDR3 is 13 residues long. The V gene's germline CDR1 is SGHRS and CDR2 YFSETQ. V dropped 1 base and J dropped 5 bases, with 6 bases sitting between them. The receptor was isolated from a man aged 18 to 35 who received the YFV17D yellow fever vaccine. The input for sequencing was PBMCs, taken approximately 40 days after the first yellow fever vaccination. The chain carries TRBV5-1 and TRBJ2-2; the D is unclear. CDR3 sequence (DNA): TGCGCCAGCAGCTTGCCACTGACCGGGGAGCTGTTTTTT. Amino acids: CASSLPLTGELFF.